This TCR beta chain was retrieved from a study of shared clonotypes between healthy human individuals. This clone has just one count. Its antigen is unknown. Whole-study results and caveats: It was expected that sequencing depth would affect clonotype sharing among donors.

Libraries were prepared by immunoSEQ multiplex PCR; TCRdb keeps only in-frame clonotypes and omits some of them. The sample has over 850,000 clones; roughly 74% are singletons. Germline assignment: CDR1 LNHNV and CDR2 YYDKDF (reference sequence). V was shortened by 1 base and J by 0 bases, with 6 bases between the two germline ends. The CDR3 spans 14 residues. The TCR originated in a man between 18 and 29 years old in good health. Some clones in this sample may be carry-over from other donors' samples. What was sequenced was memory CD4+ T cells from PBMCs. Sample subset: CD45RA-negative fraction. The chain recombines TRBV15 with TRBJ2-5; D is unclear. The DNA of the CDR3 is TGTGCCACCAGCAGAGCCGATTACCAAGAGACCCAGTACTTC. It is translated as CATSRADYQETQYF.